This TCR beta chain was captured in a study of beta chain features in type 1 diabetes. Across the study: No age, gender or cell yield differences were seen between patients and healthy donors.

This clone was recorded many times. All of the isolated RNA was reverse transcribed, so expressed TCRB transcripts were sequenced. Sequenced by immunoSEQ multiplex PCR; TCRdb stores in-frame clones only, minus some. The repertoire holds under 300,000 clones, with approximately 8.1% as singletons. Deletions cut 4 bases from V and 4 bases from J, with 15 bases between. The germline V gene encodes CDR1 SGHAT and CDR2 FQNNGV. CDR3 length: 15 amino acids. The chain recombines TRBV11-2 with TRBJ2-3; tentatively, D is TRBD1 or TRBD2 (5 bases each). This TCR was sampled from a woman aged 18-35 years in good health. The sample consisted of central memory CD4+ T cells from blood. CDR3 in amino acids: CASSSRIQGADTQYF. The CDR3 DNA is TGTGCCAGCAGCTCTCGAATTCAGGGAGCAGATACGCAGTATTTT.